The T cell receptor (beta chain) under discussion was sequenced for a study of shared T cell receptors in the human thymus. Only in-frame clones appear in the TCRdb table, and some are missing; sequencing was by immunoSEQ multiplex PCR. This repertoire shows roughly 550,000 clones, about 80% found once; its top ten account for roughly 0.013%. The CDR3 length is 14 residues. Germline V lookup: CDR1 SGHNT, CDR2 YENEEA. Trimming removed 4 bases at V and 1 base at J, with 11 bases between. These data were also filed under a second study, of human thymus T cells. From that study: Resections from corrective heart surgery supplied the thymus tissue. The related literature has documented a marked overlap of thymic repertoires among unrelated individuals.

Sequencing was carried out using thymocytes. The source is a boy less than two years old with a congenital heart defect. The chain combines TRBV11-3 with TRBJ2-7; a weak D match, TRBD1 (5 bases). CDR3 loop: CASSSPPGSYEQYF. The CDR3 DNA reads TGTGCCAGCAGCTCCCCCCCAGGGTCCTACGAGCAGTACTTC.